The present T cell receptor (beta chain) was sequenced within a study of blood T cell repertoires in COVID-19. Study overall: The samples span acute and convalescent COVID-19 from the United States, Italy and Spain.

The table came from immunoSEQ multiplex PCR; TCRdb's copy has only in-frame clones and leaves some out. The data show 210,000 or so clones, with about four fifths seen just once and 7.5% to 9% held by the top ten. This CDR3 is 13 amino acids long. Trimming took off 0 bases at V and 9 bases at J, with 9 bases between the two ends. Germline CDR1 SGDLS, CDR2 YYNGEE. Recruited during active infection, patients (from Seattle) were subsequently followed longitudinally. This chain links TRBV9 with TRBJ2-2; D gene unclear. The sequence came from a woman older than 75 with COVID-19, enrolled during active disease. The sequenced material came from peripheral blood. The CDR3 region has the DNA TGTGCCAGCAGCGTAGGGCGAGGCTGGGAGCTGTTTTTT. The encoded protein is CASSVGRGWELFF.